The rows below give T cell receptor beta chains drawn from one sample of a study of T cells in Graves' hyperthyroidism and ophthalmopathy. One entry per CDR3 protein, called by TCRdb with MiXCR from the multiplex PCR reads. The table includes 500,000 to 550,000 distinct CDR3 sequences, 20% detected once. What was sequenced was blood. The receptors come from a man younger than 30 with Graves' hyperthyroidism. The CDR3 runs from the conserved cysteine through the conserved F or W. Each record gives: clone size, D gene, CDR3 length, J gene, V gene, CDR3 DNA, CDR3 protein. The D gene is left open where the match is weak. The size entry is marked missing in some rows and otherwise reads once, few, many or a size class.

>few|-|14|TRBJ2-5|TRBV28
TGTGCCAGCACCTTGACAGGTTCTCAAGAGACCCAGTACTTC
CASTLTGSQETQYF
>-|TRBD1|13|TRBJ1-2|TRBV10-3
TGTGCCATCAGAGAGGACAGGGTCGGCGGCTACACCTTC
CAIREDRVGGYTF
>many|-|13|TRBJ1-1|TRBV7-9
TGTGCCAGCAGCTTAGAAGGGTTGCCTGAAGCTTTCTTT
CASSLEGLPEAFF
>-|-|18|TRBJ2-7|TRBV6-2/TRBV6-3
TGTGCCAGCAGTTCGGCCTTTATTAAGTTTATGCGGTCCTACGATCAGTACTTC
CASSSAFIKFMRSYDQYF
>many|-|14|TRBJ1-2|TRBV6-1
TGTGCCAGCACTCAAATCGACCCTAACTATGGCTACACCTTC
CASTQIDPNYGYTF
>-|-|14|TRBJ1-1|TRBV24-1
TGTGCCACCAGTGACCGTCGGGGGAACACTGAAGCTTTCTTT
CATSDRRGNTEAFF
>-|-|16|TRBJ1-2|TRBV12-3/TRBV12-4
TGTGCCAGCAGTTTTAATCCCGGGGCCCGTAACTATGGCTACACCTTC
CASSFNPGARNYGYTF
>few|-|14|TRBJ2-5|TRBV19
TGTGCCAGTAGTGCTCAAGATAGCCGGGAGACCCAGTACTTC
CASSAQDSRETQYF
>many|TRBD1|14|TRBJ1-1|TRBV30
TGTGCCTGGAGTGTAGGGGGCCGGGGCACTGAAGCTTTCTTT
CAWSVGGRGTEAFF
>many|-|17|TRBJ1-3|TRBV5-1
TGCGCCAGCAGCGAGTCACTAGGAGGGGCGAGAGGAAACACCATATATTTT
CASSESLGGARGNTIYF
>many|-|15|TRBJ1-5|TRBV4-1
TGCGCCAGCAGCCGCGGTCAGGGACGAAATCAGCCCCAGCATTTT
CASSRGQGRNQPQHF
>many|TRBD1|14|TRBJ2-7|TRBV9
TGTGCCAGCAGCGTGGGGGACAGCTCCTACGAGCAGTACTTC
CASSVGDSSYEQYF
>few|TRBD1|17|TRBJ2-5|TRBV20-1
TGCAGTGCTAGACAAAACAGAGGGGGCCTACTCAAAGAGACCCAGTACTTC
CSARQNRGGLLKETQYF
>-|-|17|TRBJ1-2|TRBV5-1
TGCGCCAGCAGCCCTTCCCGTCCGACTGAGACTAACTATGGCTACACCTTC
CASSPSRPTETNYGYTF
>-|-|12|TRBJ1-6|TRBV30
TGTGCCTGCACAATGGTGGGTGAGCCCCTCCACTTT
CACTMVGEPLHF
>many|-|14|TRBJ1-5|TRBV27
TGTGCCAGCAGTCCCACCTCTTTAAATCAGCCCCAGCATTTT
CASSPTSLNQPQHF
>-|TRBD1|16|TRBJ2-7|TRBV4-1
TGCGCCAGCAGCCAGCCATTGACAGGGAATCTCGACGAGCAGTACTTC
CASSQPLTGNLDEQYF
>many|-|13|TRBJ2-7|TRBV12-3/TRBV12-4
TGTGCCAGCACCGTGGGGCTGGCCTACGAGCAGTACTTC
CASTVGLAYEQYF
>many|-|13|TRBJ2-7|TRBV6-1
TGTGCCAGCAGTGACTTAGAGGGCCACGAGCAGTACTTC
CASSDLEGHEQYF
>many|-|12|TRBJ2-7|TRBV2
TGTGCCAGCAGTCAGCGATCCTACGAGCAGTACTTC
CASSQRSYEQYF
>many|TRBD1|12|TRBJ1-2|TRBV28
TGTGCCAGCAGTTTAGGGACAGTCGGCTACACCTTC
CASSLGTVGYTF
>-|-|19|TRBJ1-1|TRBV6-2/TRBV6-3
TGTGCCAGCAGTTACCGCTTCCACAGGGAGAGGGTTAGGAACACTGAAGCTTTCTTT
CASSYRFHRERVRNTEAFF
>many|-|14|TRBJ1-2|TRBV5-8
TGTGCCAACCGACCGGGTCTCGCCGTGGGTGGCTACACCTTC
CANRPGLAVGGYTF
>-|-|16|TRBJ2-2|TRBV28
TGTGCCAGCAGTTTACTAGGGGTTATTCACACCGGGGAGCTGTTTTTT
CASSLLGVIHTGELFF
>few|-|13|TRBJ1-1|TRBV10-3
TGTGCCTCTGGACAGAAGACTAACACTGAAGCTTTCTTT
CASGQKTNTEAFF
>many|TRBD1|13|TRBJ1-2|TRBV12-3/TRBV12-4
TGTGCCAGCAGTTCCGGGACAGGGAATGGCTACACCTTC
CASSSGTGNGYTF
>once|-|10|TRBJ2-5|TRBV2
TGTGCCAGCAGTGGTCAGGGAGGGTACTTC
CASSGQGGYF
>many|-|15|TRBJ1-1|TRBV6-2/TRBV6-3
TGTGCCAGCAGCTCGCCCAGGGGTCTGAACACTGAAGCTTTCTTT
CASSSPRGLNTEAFF
>many|-|17|TRBJ2-2|TRBV5-1
TGCGCCAGCAGCTTGGTCTCTCCTGACTATCCCACCGGGGAGCTGTTTTTT
CASSLVSPDYPTGELFF
>-|-|15|TRBJ1-1|TRBV27
TGTGCCAGCAGTTCAATCGGACGGCTGAACACTGAAGCTTTCTTT
CASSSIGRLNTEAFF
>many|-|12|TRBJ2-4|TRBV7-9
TGTGCCAGCACGACACCGTTAAACATTCAGTACTTC
CASTTPLNIQYF
>-|-|15|TRBJ2-5|TRBV4-1
TGCGCCAGCAGCCAAGTTCATCGGGGGCAAGAGACCCAGTACTTC
CASSQVHRGQETQYF
>many|-|13|TRBJ2-7|TRBV20-1
TGCAGTGCTAGGCCCGGGGCATCGTACGAGCAGTACTTC
CSARPGASYEQYF
>few|-|11|TRBJ1-5|TRBV20-1
TGCAGTGCTAGAGGGGCCCCGACCCAGCAGTTT
CSARGAPTQQF
>many|TRBD1|13|TRBJ1-2|TRBV29-1
TGCAGCGTTGAAGCGACAGGGCGAAGTGGCTACACCTTC
CSVEATGRSGYTF
>few|-|15|TRBJ1-1|TRBV20-1
TGCAGTGCTAGAGATACGGCGGGCATGAACACTGAAGCTTTCTTT
CSARDTAGMNTEAFF
>many|TRBD1|16|TRBJ1-3|TRBV11-1
TGTGCCAGCAGCTTAGATGCGACAGGGGCTGGAAACACCATATATTTT
CASSLDATGAGNTIYF
>few|TRBD1|16|TRBJ1-5|TRBV12-3/TRBV12-4
TGTGCCAGCAGTTTATCCCTCGGACAGGGGAGACAGCCCCAGCATTTT
CASSLSLGQGRQPQHF
>-|-|15|TRBJ2-6|TRBV30
TGTGCCTGGAGTGTAGGGATCTCTGGGGCCAACGTCCTGACTTTC
CAWSVGISGANVLTF
>many|TRBD1|15|TRBJ1-1|TRBV12-3/TRBV12-4
TGTGCCAGCAGAACCTACGACAGGGTGAACACTGAAGCTTTCTTT
CASRTYDRVNTEAFF
>many|-|18|TRBJ2-2|TRBV11-2
TGTGCCAGCAGCTTAGGGTCGTGGGGGGCGTGGGACACCGGGGAGCTGTTTTTT
CASSLGSWGAWDTGELFF
>many|TRBD1|16|TRBJ1-3|TRBV7-6
TGTGCCAGCAGCTTAGACCCCCTAGGGGGCCGAAACACCATATATTTT
CASSLDPLGGRNTIYF
>once|-|13|TRBJ1-5|TRBV2
TGTGCCAGCGGGGGGAATAGCAATCAGCCCCAGCATTTT
CASGGNSNQPQHF
>-|-|16|TRBJ2-7|TRBV7-9
TGTGCCAGCAGCATCCACAGGGCCTTTACTATCGACGAGCAGTACTTC
CASSIHRAFTIDEQYF
>many|-|15|TRBJ2-7|TRBV13
TGTGCCAGCAGCCGAGTCAGCGACCCCAGAGCAGAGCAGTACTTC
CASSRVSDPRAEQYF
>many|TRBD1|15|TRBJ1-1|TRBV5-1
TGCGCCAGCAGCATACGGACAGGGAAGAACACTGAAGCTTTCTTT
CASSIRTGKNTEAFF
>many|-|15|TRBJ1-3|TRBV27
TGTGCCAGCAGCATCAGGGGAGGAGGTGGAAACACCATATATTTT
CASSIRGGGGNTIYF
>many|-|13|TRBJ2-7|TRBV20-1
TGCAGTGCTCCCTCCCCTCCGGGGTACGAGCAGTACTTC
CSAPSPPGYEQYF